This T cell receptor beta chain was sequenced during a study of CD8+ T cells in alopecia areata (dated by TCRdb to 2016 to 2018). Context from the whole study: The treated patients, all with moderate-to-severe alopecia areata, were enrolled in an open-label pilot trial of oral tofacitinib given at 5 to 10 mg twice daily. Biopsies were taken from tofacitinib-treated patients at baseline and at 4 and 24 weeks of treatment, and a later scalp biopsy was taken in several of the tofacitinib-treated patients. On the human side, TCRbeta sequencing was run on scalp tissue and on sorted CD4+ and CD8+ peripheral blood T cells from healthy controls and from alopecia areata patients with either patchy or totalis/universalis disease. The study used high-throughput TCRbeta sequencing to examine T cell clonal expansion in alopecia areata, in both the C3H/HeJ mouse model and human patients. For the treated patients, the SALT score, which quantifies what percentage of scalp surface area is affected, served as the measure of disease severity. RNA was obtained with the PAXgene miRNA kit for fixed scalp, the miRNeasy kit for PBMCs, and the RNeasy kit for mouse skin. Tofacitinib was given for 6 to 18 months, followed by 6 months of follow-up off drug to assess delayed response and recurrence. Scalp clonality was compared among normal scalp (n=4), patchy alopecia areata scalp (n=8), and alopecia totalis/universalis scalp (n=8). TCRbeta CDR3 regions were amplified by immunoSEQ multiplex PCR using 35 Vbeta forward and 13 Jbeta reverse primers.

The meaning of the sample's treatment or condition label: oral pan-JAK inhibitor, 5-10 mg twice daily. From alopecia areata patients, peripheral blood was collected along with lesional scalp punch biopsies. PBMCs were separated by density centrifugation and stained for CD3, CD4 and CD8, after which CD4+ and CD8+ T cells were sorted on a FACSAria. This clone came up a few times. The target of this receptor is not known. Base qualities are not at hand, and no much larger clone is one base apart. The method behind the library was the immunoSEQ multiplex PCR assay. For TCR sequencing, RNA was extracted from every sample and reverse transcribed into cDNA to serve as template. First-strand cDNA was synthesized with SuperScript III using a 2:1 mix of oligo-dT and random hexamers. A synthetic immune receptor repertoire was used to measure amplification bias, and any remaining bias was corrected computationally. The study's own analysis went as follows. Raw reads were preprocessed for error removal, and CDR3 was defined according to IMGT conventions as running from the conserved cysteine to phenylalanine. Clonality was calculated as 1 minus Shannon entropy normalized by log2 of the number of productive unique TCRs. CD4 or CD8 identity of scalp clones was inferred by cross-referencing scalp TCRbeta sequences with sorted blood CD4 and CD8 repertoires. TCRdb took over this immuneACCESS table, retaining in-frame rearrangements with V and J assigned. Such tables are incomplete; in checked studies, under half of the missing clones stem from an unresolved V gene, and the remainder is unexplained. The V and J calls and clone size come from that table; D and trimming were worked out from the DNA. Counted in this sample were 150,000 to 200,000 clones; about 47% of them appeared once. In total, the top ten clones hold around 10% of the sample.

Relative to germline, V is 6 bases shorter and J is 2 bases shorter, with 13 bases between their ends. In the germline V gene, CDR1 corresponds to KGHSH and CDR2 to LQKENI. Its CDR3 holds 14 amino acids, cysteine through phenylalanine. Only the CDR3 DNA is retained, 42 bases long and in frame from the first base. Overall study outcomes, separate from this receptor: Unlike mouse skin, which is dominated by gammadelta T cells, normal human skin has resident alphabeta T cells that are also sequenced, and this complicates analysis of the scalp TCR repertoire. Many expanded lesional clones were found to persist in scalp and blood during tofacitinib treatment, and relapse after treatment cessation may be partly explained by this persistence. Compared with normal scalp, lesional scalp, particularly in alopecia totalis/universalis, had higher clonality and more expanded CD8+ clones, which suggests antigenic drive. Shared TCR sequences between patients were less evident than in mice, which may be partly attributable to HLA diversity in the patient population. Tofacitinib significantly decreased scalp clonality and the number of expanded CD8+ clones among the top 100 scalp clones. The treated cohort was small, with a single nonresponder, so links between baseline CD8+ expansion and response need larger studies.

The sequence was collected from a human donor with alopecia areata. This specimen consisted of CD8+ T cells sorted from blood, obtained at roughly week 53, from a patient treated with tofacitinib. The rearrangement joined TRBV18 to TRBJ2-5, with a weak D call of TRBD2 (5 bases match). CDR3 reads: CASSRLSGQETQYF. The base sequence is TGTGCCAGCTCCAGACTAAGCGGACAAGAGACCCAGTACTTC.